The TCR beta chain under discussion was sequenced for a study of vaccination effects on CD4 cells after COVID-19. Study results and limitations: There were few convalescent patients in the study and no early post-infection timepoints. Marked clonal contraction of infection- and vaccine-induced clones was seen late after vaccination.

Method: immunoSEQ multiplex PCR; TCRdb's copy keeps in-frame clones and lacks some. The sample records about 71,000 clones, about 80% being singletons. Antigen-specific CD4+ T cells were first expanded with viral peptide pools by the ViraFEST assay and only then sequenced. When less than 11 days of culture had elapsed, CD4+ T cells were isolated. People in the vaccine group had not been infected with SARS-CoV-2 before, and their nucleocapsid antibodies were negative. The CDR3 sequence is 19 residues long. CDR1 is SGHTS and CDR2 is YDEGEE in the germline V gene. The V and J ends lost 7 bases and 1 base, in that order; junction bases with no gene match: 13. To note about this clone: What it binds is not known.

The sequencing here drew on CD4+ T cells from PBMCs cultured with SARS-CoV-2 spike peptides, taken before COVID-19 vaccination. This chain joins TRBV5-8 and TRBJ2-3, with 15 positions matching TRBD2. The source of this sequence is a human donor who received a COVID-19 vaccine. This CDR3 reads CASPDGLAGGLGGTDTQYF. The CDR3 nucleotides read TGTGCCAGCCCCGACGGACTAGCGGGGGGGCTCGGCGGCACAGATACGCAGTATTTT.